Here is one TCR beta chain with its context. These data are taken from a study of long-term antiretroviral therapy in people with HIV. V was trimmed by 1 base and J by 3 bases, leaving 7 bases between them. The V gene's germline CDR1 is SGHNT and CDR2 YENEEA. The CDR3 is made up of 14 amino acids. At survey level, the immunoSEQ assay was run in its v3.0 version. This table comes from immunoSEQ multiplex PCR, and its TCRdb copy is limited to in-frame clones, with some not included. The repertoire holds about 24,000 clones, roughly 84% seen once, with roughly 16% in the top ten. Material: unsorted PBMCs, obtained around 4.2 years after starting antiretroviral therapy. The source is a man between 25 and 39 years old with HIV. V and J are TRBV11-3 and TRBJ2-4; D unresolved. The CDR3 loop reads CASSLARFKNIQYF. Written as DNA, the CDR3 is TGTGCCAGCAGCTTAGCTCGGTTCAAAAACATTCAGTACTTC.